These T cell receptor beta chains were read from a single sample in a study of blood T cell repertoires in COVID-19. The data were produced by immunoSEQ multiplex PCR, yet TCRdb's version contains in-frame clones alone and is incomplete. The sample contains 45,000 to 70,000 clones, about 88% of which appear only once. Sequenced: peripheral blood. These receptors all come from a woman aged 60-75 years with active COVID-19. Each CDR3 is given with its conserved first and last residue. The D gene is left open where the match is weak. Only part of the rows carry a size: once, few, many, or a class if the clone is expanded.

abundance,v_gene,j_gene,len,d_gene,CDR3aa,CDR3nt
once,TRBV4-2,TRBJ2-2,16,TRBD1,CASSQERQGISGELFF,TGTGCCAGCAGCCAAGAGCGACAGGGTATTTCCGGGGAGCTGTTTTTT
-,TRBV9,TRBJ1-6,13,-,CASSLTDNSPLHF,TGTGCCAGCAGCCTGACAGATAATTCACCCCTCCACTTT
-,TRBV6-5,TRBJ1-2,12,-,CASSYGGNGYTF,TGTGCCAGCAGTTACGGAGGGAATGGCTACACCTTC
-,TRBV7-8,TRBJ2-1,14,TRBD1,CASSLEPDRVGQFF,TGTGCCAGCAGCCTAGAGCCGGACAGGGTTGGGCAGTTCTTC
-,TRBV5-1,TRBJ1-3,16,-,CASSLDSLSSGNTIYF,TGCGCCAGCAGCTTGGACTCCCTGAGCTCTGGAAACACCATATATTTT
-,TRBV9,TRBJ2-3,16,TRBD1,CASSVAGGEGTDTQYF,TGTGCCAGCAGCGTTGCAGGGGGCGAGGGCACAGATACGCAGTATTTT
-,TRBV6-6,TRBJ2-7,13,-,CASSSTDSYEQYF,TGTGCCAGCAGTTCGACAGACAGCTACGAGCAGTACTTC
-,TRBV4-3,TRBJ1-2,16,TRBD1,CASSQGQGAYPYGYTF,TGCGCCAGCAGCCAAGGACAGGGAGCCTATCCCTATGGCTACACCTTC
-,TRBV20-1,TRBJ1-5,13,-,CSASQDSNQPQHF,TGCAGTGCTAGTCAGGATAGCAATCAGCCCCAGCATTTT
-,TRBV3-1/TRBV3-2,TRBJ1-1,14,-,CASSQVQGNTEAFF,TGTGCCAGCAGCCAAGTACAGGGGAACACTGAAGCTTTCTTT
-,TRBV5-4,TRBJ2-5,14,-,CASSLMGGQETQYF,TGTGCCAGCAGCTTGATGGGGGGACAAGAGACCCAGTACTTC
-,TRBV3-1/TRBV3-2,TRBJ1-4,18,TRBD1,CASSLENDRGGNNEKLFF,TGTGCCAGCAGCCTCGAGAATGACAGGGGAGGTAATAATGAAAAACTGTTTTTT
-,TRBV7-2,TRBJ2-5,15,TRBD2,CASSFSSGGAQTQYF,TGTGCCAGCAGCTTTTCTAGCGGGGGGGCACAGACCCAGTACTTC
-,TRBV7-9,TRBJ1-1,17,TRBD1,CASSLARGGADSSEAFF,TGTGCCAGCAGCTTAGCTCGAGGGGGCGCTGACTCATCTGAAGCTTTCTTT
-,TRBV3-1/TRBV3-2,TRBJ1-1,14,-,CASSLVGRATEAFF,TGTGCCAGCAGTCTGGTCGGCAGGGCTACTGAAGCTTTCTTT
-,TRBV19,TRBJ2-5,17,TRBD2,CASRALGLAGPQETQYF,TGTGCCAGTCGGGCCCTAGGACTAGCGGGGCCCCAAGAGACCCAGTACTTC
-,TRBV5-4,TRBJ2-1,15,TRBD2,CASSPWTSGGNEQFF,TGTGCCAGCAGCCCATGGACTAGCGGGGGGAATGAGCAGTTCTTC
few,TRBV10-3,TRBJ2-1,12,-,CANRDTRGEQFF,TGTGCCAATAGGGACACCCGTGGTGAGCAGTTCTTC
-,TRBV7-9,TRBJ1-1,12,-,CASSSLGREAFF,TGTGCCAGCAGCTCCCTGGGGAGGGAAGCTTTCTTT
-,TRBV24-1,TRBJ1-2,14,-,CATSDGSPPYGYTF,TGTGCCACCAGTGATGGGAGCCCTCCCTATGGCTACACCTTC
few,TRBV6-5,TRBJ2-1,16,TRBD2,CASSYSSGATYNEQFF,TGTGCCAGCAGTTACAGTAGCGGGGCTACCTACAATGAGCAGTTCTTC
-,TRBV18,TRBJ1-2,15,-,CASSPGLEQSYGYTF,TGTGCCAGCTCACCCGGACTCGAGCAGTCTTATGGCTACACCTTC
-,TRBV29-1,TRBJ1-5,13,-,CSVGGQGGQPQHF,TGCAGCGTTGGGGGGCAGGGTGGACAGCCCCAGCATTTT
-,TRBV6-6,TRBJ1-5,14,TRBD1,CASSTGATKQPQHF,TGTGCCAGCAGTACAGGGGCCACGAAACAGCCCCAGCATTTT
-,TRBV18,TRBJ1-6,18,TRBD1,CASSPDAIGTGSNSPLHF,TGTGCCAGCTCACCCGATGCGATTGGGACAGGCAGTAATTCACCCCTCCACTTT
-,TRBV2,TRBJ1-2,13,-,CASSEDIYYGYTF,TGTGCCAGCAGTGAGGACATCTACTATGGCTACACCTTC
-,TRBV7-2,TRBJ2-3,18,TRBD2,CASSLESGLAGDADTQYF,TGTGCCAGCAGCTTAGAGTCGGGACTAGCGGGGGATGCAGATACGCAGTATTTT
-,TRBV7-2,TRBJ2-1,16,TRBD2,CASSHTSGGDNNEQFF,TGTGCCAGCAGCCACACTAGCGGGGGGGATAACAATGAGCAGTTCTTC
-,TRBV5-4,TRBJ2-2,16,TRBD1,CASSFRTGRYTGELFF,TGTGCCAGCAGCTTTCGGACAGGCCGATACACCGGGGAGCTGTTTTTT
-,TRBV6-2/TRBV6-3,TRBJ2-7,12,TRBD2,CASSRTSVEQYF,TGTGCCAGCAGTAGGACTAGCGTCGAGCAGTACTTC
-,TRBV5-1,TRBJ1-2,13,-,CASSLRGSYGYTF,TGCGCCAGCAGCTTGAGGGGTAGCTATGGCTACACCTTC
-,TRBV3-1/TRBV3-2,TRBJ1-4,14,TRBD1,CASSPTGLGEKLFF,TGTGCCAGCAGCCCGACAGGGTTGGGGGAAAAACTGTTTTTT
-,TRBV9,TRBJ2-1,13,-,CASSEAGINEQFF,TGTGCCAGCAGCGAGGCAGGGATTAATGAGCAGTTCTTC
-,TRBV4-1,TRBJ1-1,15,TRBD1,CASSLSPGQGTEAFF,TGCGCCAGCAGCCTGTCCCCCGGACAGGGCACTGAAGCTTTCTTT
-,TRBV7-3,TRBJ2-3,16,TRBD2,CASSPGTSGGADTQYF,TGTGCCAGCAGCCCCGGGACTAGCGGGGGGGCAGATACGCAGTATTTT
-,TRBV7-2,TRBJ1-6,14,TRBD1,CAIPTGAAGPPLHF,TGTGCCATTCCTACAGGGGCCGCGGGGCCACCCCTCCACTTT
-,TRBV10-1,TRBJ2-1,11,-,CASRYISEQFF,TGCGCCAGCAGATACATTTCGGAGCAGTTCTTC
-,TRBV6-2/TRBV6-3,TRBJ2-7,15,TRBD2,CASSNLAGSSYEQYF,TGTGCCAGCAGTAACCTAGCGGGGAGCTCCTACGAGCAGTACTTC
-,TRBV19,TRBJ1-4,15,-,CASRAGRTNNEKLFF,TGTGCCAGTAGAGCGGGACGGACGAATAATGAAAAACTGTTTTTT
-,TRBV6-6,TRBJ2-1,14,TRBD2,CASIPGGVDNEQFF,TGTGCCAGCATCCCCGGGGGGGTAGACAATGAGCAGTTCTTC
-,TRBV7-2,TRBJ1-2,14,-,CASSLRRQNYGYTF,TGTGCCAGCAGCTTGCGGCGACAGAACTATGGCTACACCTTC
-,TRBV7-9,TRBJ2-7,16,TRBD1,CASSLGGTGGRYEQYF,TGTGCCAGCAGCTTAGGAGGGACAGGGGGCCGCTACGAGCAGTACTTC
-,TRBV24-1,TRBJ2-1,16,-,CATSDSRVPPYNEQFF,TGTGCCACCAGTGATTCCCGGGTCCCCCCCTACAATGAGCAGTTCTTC
-,TRBV5-1,TRBJ2-5,13,-,CASSSGNAETQYF,TGCGCCAGCAGCTCGGGAAATGCGGAGACCCAGTACTTC
-,TRBV2,TRBJ1-1,13,-,CASWLQLNTEAFF,TGTGCCAGCTGGTTGCAGTTAAACACTGAAGCTTTCTTT
-,TRBV5-1,TRBJ1-2,13,TRBD1,CASSRTGSYGYTF,TGCGCCAGCAGCAGGACAGGGTCCTATGGCTACACCTTC
-,TRBV29-1,TRBJ2-3,15,TRBD1,CSVAGPDRGVDTQYF,TGCAGCGTTGCCGGCCCGGACAGGGGGGTGGATACGCAGTATTTT
-,TRBV12-3/TRBV12-4,TRBJ2-3,12,TRBD1,CASSATGVTQYF,TGTGCCAGCAGTGCCACAGGGGTTACGCAGTATTTT
-,TRBV11-2,TRBJ2-1,15,TRBD1,CASRSNRGLHNEQFF,TGTGCCAGCAGAAGCAACAGGGGGCTTCACAATGAGCAGTTCTTC
-,TRBV6-6,TRBJ1-5,13,-,CASSREENQPQHF,TGTGCCAGCAGTCGGGAGGAAAATCAGCCCCAGCATTTT
-,TRBV5-1,TRBJ2-4,13,TRBD1,CASSTGQENIQYF,TGCGCCAGCAGCACCGGACAGGAAAACATTCAGTACTTC
-,TRBV25-1,TRBJ1-1,12,-,CASSGFGQEAFF,TGTGCCAGCAGTGGATTTGGACAGGAAGCTTTCTTT
-,TRBV7-3,TRBJ2-3,20,TRBD2,CASSLTHVSPLAGKTDTQYF,TGTGCCAGCAGCTTAACCCATGTCTCCCCACTAGCGGGGAAAACAGATACGCAGTATTTT
-,TRBV9,TRBJ2-6,20,TRBD1,CASSVDPPGQGRSGANVLTF,TGTGCCAGCAGCGTAGACCCCCCGGGACAGGGGCGCTCTGGGGCCAACGTCCTGACTTTC
once,TRBV9,TRBJ1-1,15,-,CASSRQVVMNTEAFF,TGTGCCAGCAGCCGGCAGGTGGTGATGAACACTGAAGCTTTCTTT